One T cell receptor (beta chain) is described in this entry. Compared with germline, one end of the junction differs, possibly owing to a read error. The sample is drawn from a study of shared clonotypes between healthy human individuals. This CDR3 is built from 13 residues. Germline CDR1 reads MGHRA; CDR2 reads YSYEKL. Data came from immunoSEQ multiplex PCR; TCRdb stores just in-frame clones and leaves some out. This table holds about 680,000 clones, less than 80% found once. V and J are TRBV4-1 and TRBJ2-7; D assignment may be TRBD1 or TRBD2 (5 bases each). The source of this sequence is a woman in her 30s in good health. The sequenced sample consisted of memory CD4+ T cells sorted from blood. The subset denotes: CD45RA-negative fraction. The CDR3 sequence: CASSPRGAYEQYF. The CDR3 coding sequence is TGTGCCAGCAGCCCCCGGGGCGCGTACGAGCAGTACTTC.